Shown below are 23 T cell receptor beta chains from a single sample sequenced in a study of shared clonotypes between healthy human individuals. Profiled with immunoSEQ multiplex PCR; TCRdb holds only in-frame clones, not every one. Of 2 million to 2.5 million clones detected, 85% to 95% appear once; the ten largest clones hold around 0.4%. Sequenced material: naive CD4+ T cells from PBMCs. Subset indicated: CD45RA+ positively selected. These receptors all stem from a young man in good health. Some clones in this sample may be carry-over from other donors' samples.

The V and J genes are TRBV28 and TRBJ1-2; no clear D gene. CDR3 length: 14 amino acids. V shed 6 bases and J shed 3 bases, with 14 bases lying between them. Germline CDR1 and CDR2: MDHEN and SYDVKM. The CDR3 reads CASRSGMEDYGYTF. The CDR3 nucleotides are TGTGCCAGCAGATCCGGGATGGAGGACTATGGCTACACCTTC.

The chain links TRBV7-6 to TRBJ1-4; D is possibly TRBD1 (5 bases). Germline V lookup: CDR1 SGHVS, CDR2 FNYEAQ. Trimming removed 5 bases from V and 3 bases from J, with 16 bases in between. This CDR3 comprises 16 residues. The CDR3 protein is CASSPRRGGSNEKLFF. The CDR3 DNA is TGTGCCAGCAGCCCCCGAAGGGGAGGCTCTAATGAAAAACTGTTTTTT.

The chain combines TRBV18 with TRBJ2-3; no clear D gene. The V and J ends lost 0 bases and 3 bases respectively, with 7 bases between them. The germline gives CDR1 KGHSH, CDR2 LQKENI. CDR3 length equals 14 residues. CDR3 region: CASSPPFRTDTQYF. In nucleotides, the CDR3 is TGTGCCAGCTCACCACCGTTTCGGACAGATACGCAGTATTTT.

CDR3 DNA: TGCGCCAGCAGTGAAAGTCACGGGAGTGGCGCAGATACGCAGTATTTT. Its protein is CASSESHGSGADTQYF. The chain couples TRBV10-1 to TRBJ2-3, with D possibly being TRBD2 (6 bases). This CDR3 comprises 16 residues. V shed 3 bases and J shed 4 bases, with 17 bases lying between them. Per germline, CDR1 WNHNN and CDR2 SYGVQD (reference sequence).

The J gene is TRBJ2-5, the V gene TRBV28; D ambiguous. CDR1 is MDHEN and CDR2 is SYDVKM in the germline V gene. Trimming cost V 3 bases and J 1 base, with 15 bases left between them. This CDR3 spans 16 amino acids. CDR3 region: CASSFVVPTRQETQYF. CDR3 in DNA: TGTGCCAGCAGTTTTGTGGTCCCTACACGCCAAGAGACCCAGTACTTC.

The chain is built from TRBV7-2 and TRBJ2-7; tentative D call: TRBD2 (5 bases). This CDR3 is built from 14 residues. CDR1 is SGHTA, CDR2 FQGNSA, per germline. Trimming removed 5 bases at V and 5 bases at J, with 16 bases between. CDR3 amino acids: CASSHRDPGDEQYF. CDR3 coding DNA: TGTGCCAGCAGCCACCGGGATCCCGGAGACGAGCAGTACTTC. Full variable domain (outside the CDR3, taken from reference TRBV7-2 and TRBJ2-7): GAGVSQSPSNKVTEKGKDVELRCDPISGHTALYWYRQSLGQGLEFLIYFQGNSAPDKSGLPSDRFSAERTGGSVSTLTIQRTQQEDSAVYLCASSHRDPGDEQYFGPGTRLTVT.

The chain links TRBV4-2 to TRBJ2-1; TRBD2 matches 11 bases. CDR3 length equals 16 residues. The V segment lost 5 bases and the J segment 4 bases; nucleotides outside the gene matches: 7. In germline, CDR1 is LGHNA, CDR2 YNFKEQ. As DNA, the CDR3 is TGTGCCAGCAGCGCACAGGGGACTAGCGGATACAATGAGCAGTTCTTC. It is translated as CASSAQGTSGYNEQFF.

The V gene is TRBV7-6, the J gene TRBJ2-5; 8 positions agree with TRBD1. Germline-derived CDR1 and CDR2 are SGHVS and FNYEAQ. CDR3 length: 15 residues. V shed 1 base and J 5 bases; nucleotides not matched to a gene: 6. Here the CDR3 DNA reads TGTGCCAGCAGCTTAGTGGGGACAGGAGACGAGACCCAGTACTTC. Protein product: CASSLVGTGDETQYF.

The CDR3 spells CASRTPSAGANVLTF. The CDR3, as DNA: TGTGCCAGCAGAACACCCAGCGCTGGGGCCAACGTCCTGACTTTC. This chain connects TRBV7-9 to TRBJ2-6; D remains unclear. CDR3 length: 15 residues. Germline CDR1 SEHNR, CDR2 FQNEAQ (reference sequence). V lost 6 bases to trimming and J lost 2 bases, with 11 bases between them.

J is TRBJ1-5 and V is TRBV5-1; no clear D. V was cut by 1 base and J by 0 bases, with 8 bases left in between. The CDR3 length is 15 residues. Germline V lookup: CDR1 SGHRS, CDR2 YFSETQ. CDR3 sequence reads: CASSLSYRSNQPQHF. DNA for the CDR3: TGCGCCAGCAGCTTGTCTTATCGTAGCAATCAGCCCCAGCATTTT.

The gene calls are TRBV7-2 and TRBJ2-1; 7 nucleotides align to TRBD2. Germline CDR1 is SGHTA and CDR2 is FQGNSA. Losses at the gene ends were 7 bases for V and 4 bases for J; bases not matched to a gene: 13. The CDR3 contains 16 residues. CDR3 sequence (DNA): TGTGCCAGCATCCCGGGGGGTGTAGGAGGGTACAATGAGCAGTTCTTC. Residues: CASIPGGVGGYNEQFF. Combining the CDR3 with reference TRBV7-2 and TRBJ2-1 gives the whole variable domain GAGVSQSPSNKVTEKGKDVELRCDPISGHTALYWYRQSLGQGLEFLIYFQGNSAPDKSGLPSDRFSAERTGGSVSTLTIQRTQQEDSAVYLCASIPGGVGGYNEQFFGPGTRLTVL.

This clone appeared once. CDR3 nucleotides: TGTGCCAGCAGTTTAATCGGTTCAGGGTGGAGTCCTTCCCCAGTCGGAGCTGAAGCTTTCTTT. This encodes CASSLIGSGWSPSPVGAEAFF. The gene calls are TRBV28 and TRBJ1-1; D may be TRBD1 (5 bases). CDR1 and CDR2 (germline): MDHEN, SYDVKM. Between the trimmed V and J ends, which lost 2 bases and 6 bases, there was a span of 34 bases. The CDR3 loop spans 21 amino acids.

CDR3: CASRQYPGETQYF. DNA for the CDR3: TGTGCCAGCAGGCAGTATCCAGGGGAGACCCAGTACTTC. The V call is TRBV28, the J call TRBJ2-5; D might be TRBD1 (5 bases). There are 13 residues in the CDR3. Germline V gives CDR1 MDHEN, CDR2 SYDVKM. V was trimmed by 6 bases and J by 5 bases, leaving 13 bases between them.

The chain joins TRBV19 to TRBJ2-7; possible D gene TRBD2, 5 bases. The CDR3 is made up of 16 amino acids. V was shortened by 3 bases and J by 4 bases, with 19 bases between the two germline ends. Germline V gives CDR1 LNHDA, CDR2 SQIVND (reference sequence). This CDR3 reads CASSIIEGGRTYEQYF. The CDR3 coding sequence is TGTGCCAGTAGTATTATCGAAGGAGGACGAACATACGAGCAGTACTTC.

The gene calls are TRBV4-1 and TRBJ2-7; D gene unclear. This CDR3 is 15 amino acids long. V was pared by 0 bases and J by 2 bases, with 11 bases between. CDR1 and CDR2 from the germline V gene are MGHRA and YSYEKL. The CDR3: CASSQEISRTYEQYF. CDR3 in DNA: TGCGCCAGCAGCCAAGAGATCAGCAGGACCTACGAGCAGTACTTC.

J is TRBJ1-4 and V is TRBV28; D is perhaps TRBD1 (6 bases). V was pared by 5 bases and J by 5 bases, with 12 bases between. Germline CDR1 and CDR2: MDHEN and SYDVKM. The CDR3 spans 14 residues. CDR3 sequence: CASSRDRWNEKLFF. The CDR3 DNA follows: TGTGCCAGCAGTCGAGACAGGTGGAATGAAAAACTGTTTTTT.

The chain joins TRBV6-5 to TRBJ2-5; D is possibly TRBD1 (5 bases). The CDR3 loop spans 12 amino acids. Germline V gene lookup returns CDR1 MNHEY and CDR2 SVGAGI. The V and J ends lost 7 bases and 3 bases respectively, with 9 bases between them. The CDR3 DNA follows: TGTGCCAGCACCGGCAGGGAAGAGACCCAGTACTTC. It is translated as CASTGREETQYF.

V gene TRBV4-3 combines with J gene TRBJ1-2; D is ambiguous. The V end was cut by 2 bases, the J end by 2 bases, with 9 bases between. The V gene's germline CDR1 is LGHNA and CDR2 YSLEER. This CDR3 comprises 14 residues. The CDR3 region has the DNA TGCGCCAGCAGCCAATTGCAGAGGAACTATGGCTACACCTTC. Protein sequence: CASSQLQRNYGYTF.

The rearrangement links TRBV28 to TRBJ2-7; the match to TRBD2 covers 8 bases. This CDR3 spans 17 amino acids. Germline V gene lookup returns CDR1 MDHEN and CDR2 SYDVKM. V gave up 7 bases and J gave up 7 bases; unmatched junction bases: 21. DNA for the CDR3: TGTGCCAGCACCCCCGGGGGGGCTAGTCTCAACCGGGGGGAGCAGTACTTC. The encoded protein is CASTPGGASLNRGEQYF.

As regards this clone: The same CDR3 is also encoded by other DNA sequences in this sample. The chain recombines TRBV5-1 with TRBJ2-3; D uncertain. This CDR3 region has 14 residues. The V end lost 0 bases, the J end lost 2 bases, and 7 bases lay between the germline ends. Germline CDR1 is SGHRS and CDR2 is YFSETQ. The DNA of the CDR3 is TGCGCCAGCAGCTTGGGAAGGTTCACAGATACGCAGTATTTT. Its protein product is CASSLGRFTDTQYF.

This clone appeared a single time. The chain couples TRBV27 to TRBJ1-2; TRBD1 matches 9 bases. The V gene end was trimmed by 6 bases and the J gene end by 4 bases; junction bases not matched to a gene: 12. The CDR3 is made up of 16 amino acids. The germline gives CDR1 MNHEY, CDR2 SMNVEV (reference sequence). This CDR3 is CASRQPSRQGGYGYTF. The DNA of the CDR3 is TGTGCCAGCAGACAACCAAGCCGACAGGGGGGCTATGGCTACACCTTC.

This chain uses TRBV5-1 with TRBJ1-5; a possible D gene is TRBD1 (5 bases). The germline CDR1 and CDR2 sequences are SGHRS and YFSETQ. This CDR3 comprises 14 residues. V lost 1 base and J 5 bases, leaving 10 bases between the germline ends. This CDR3 is CASSLNGGDQPQHF. CDR3 nucleotide sequence: TGCGCCAGCAGCTTGAACGGGGGTGATCAGCCCCAGCATTTT.

V usage is TRBV7-9 and J usage is TRBJ2-7, with D possibly being TRBD1 (6 bases). This CDR3 has 13 residues. V lost 10 bases to trimming and J lost 3 bases, with 16 bases between them. Germline V gene lookup returns CDR1 SEHNR and CDR2 FQNEAQ (reference sequence). The CDR3 here is CATLDRNNYEQYF. The CDR3 DNA follows: TGTGCCACACTTGACAGGAATAACTACGAGCAGTACTTC.